The 26 T cell receptor beta chains below all came from one sample that was sequenced in a study of T and B cells in COVID-19 patients (TCRdb year 2020). The sequencing machine was an Illumina MiSeq. Multiplex PCR with BIOMED2 TRB-A/B primer pools was used to amplify TRB rearrangements. The public reads were reprocessed in TCRdb via fastp at Q25 and MiXCR, keeping in-frame beta chains. Each CDR3 protein gets just one entry, which takes the most common genes and DNA from the rows behind it. The sample table lists about 4,600 distinct CDR3 sequences, approximately 20% of them with a count of one. Under 4% of the sample is held by the ten biggest clonotypes. TRB repertoires were amplified from around 250-460 ng of genomic DNA extracted from blood. Sequencing was done on a sample of blood. The source is a human donor with active COVID-19.

By share, this clonotype ranks as medium-sized (0.01 to 0.1%). This chain connects TRBV6-1 to TRBJ2-3, with TRBD2 identical over 9 bases. With 6 bases clipped from V and 1 base from J, the junction kept 8 bases outside the gene matches. Germline CDR1 and CDR2: MNHNS and SASEGT. CDR3 size: 16 residues. The CDR3 is CASSPRVAGGTDTQYF. CDR3 bases: TGTGCCAGCAGCCCCCGGGTAGCGGGGGGCACAGATACGCAGTATTTT.

In its sample, this clonotype is medium-sized. V usage is TRBV10-3 and J usage is TRBJ2-6; 7 nucleotides match TRBD1. CDR1 and CDR2 from the germline V gene are ENHRY and SYGVKD. CDR3 length: 17 amino acids. The ends lost 10 bases at V and 0 bases at J; junction bases unmatched: 12. The CDR3 reads CATGTDRASSGANVLTF. As DNA, the CDR3 is TGTGCCACCGGGACCGACAGGGCAAGCTCTGGGGCCAACGTCCTGACTTTC.

This clonotype is medium-sized. This chain links TRBV29-1 with TRBJ1-2, with 8 bases identical to TRBD1. Trimming removed 4 bases from V and 2 bases from J; junction bases left unmatched: 9. The germline CDR1 and CDR2 sequences are SQVTM and ANQGSEA. CDR3 size: 15 residues. The CDR3 loop is CSVVGGQGANYGYTF. The CDR3 DNA sequence: TGCAGCGTTGTGGGCGGGCAGGGGGCAAACTATGGCTACACCTTC.

This clonotype rates as medium-sized. This sequence joins TRBV6-1 and TRBJ1-6, with 7 bases fitting TRBD1. The V and J ends lost 6 bases and 8 bases, in that order; junction bases with no gene match: 7. CDR1 is MNHNS, CDR2 SASEGT, per germline. This CDR3 is 14 amino acids long. The CDR3 bases are TGTGCCAGCAGGGGAGGGGGCGTCGATTCACCCCTCCACTTT. Translated: CASRGGGVDSPLHF.

This rearrangement joins TRBV5-8 to TRBJ2-7, with a possible D match to TRBD1 (5 bases). The CDR3 is 17 amino acids. Per germline, CDR1 SGHTS and CDR2 YDEGEE. V lost 2 bases, J lost 4 bases, and 22 bases lay in between. CDR3 bases: TGTGCCAGCAGCTTCTCGACAGAGCCCTATCTGGGGTACGAGCAGTACTTC. This translates into CASSFSTEPYLGYEQYF.

This clonotype rates as medium-sized. The chain joins TRBV18 to TRBJ1-1; D gene unclear. Germline values: CDR1 KGHSH, CDR2 LQKENI. The CDR3 covers 14 residues. V was clipped by 2 bases and J by 2 bases, with 9 bases between them. The CDR3 DNA is TGTGCCAGCTCACCAAAACGTGCTAACACTGAAGCTTTCTTT. Translation gives CASSPKRANTEAFF.

This clonotype is classed as medium-sized (0.01 to 0.1%). The chain recombines TRBV18 with TRBJ2-7; 9 nucleotides align to TRBD2. Germline lookup yields CDR1 KGHSH and CDR2 LQKENI. The J segment lost 7 bases and the V segment lost 5 bases, leaving 3 bases of the junction unmatched. There are 12 residues in the CDR3. The CDR3 DNA reads TGTGCCAGCTCAATAACTAGCGGGGAGCAGTACTTC. Its translation is CASSITSGEQYF.

Judged by abundance, this clonotype is medium-sized (0.01 to 0.1%). This sequence joins TRBV7-6 and TRBJ2-1; 11 bases match TRBD1. The CDR3 extends over 15 amino acids. Looked up from germline, CDR1 is SGHVS and CDR2 is FNYEAQ. V gave up 5 bases and J gave up 7 bases; unmatched junction bases: 7. The CDR3 sequence is CASSPRDRGANEQFF. The CDR3 coding sequence is TGTGCCAGCAGCCCGCGGGACAGGGGGGCGAATGAGCAGTTCTTC.

This chain links TRBV27 with TRBJ1-2, with 10 bases aligning to TRBD1. CDR1 is MNHEY, CDR2 SMNVEV, per germline (reference sequence). CDR3 length: 15 residues. Trimming cost V 6 bases and J 5 bases; bases outside gene matches: 9. Here the CDR3 DNA reads TGTGCCAGCAGCCTTAAGAGGGACAGGGGTTATGGCTACACCTTC. Translated: CASSLKRDRGYGYTF.

This clonotype is categorized as medium-sized. The V and J genes are TRBV27 and TRBJ2-7, with D uncertain. V was cut by 6 bases and J by 5 bases, with 20 bases left in between. The CDR3 totals 15 residues. Per the germline V gene, CDR1 is MNHEY and CDR2 is SMNVEV (reference sequence). The CDR3 DNA follows: TGTGCCAGCAGCCCTCCGCCTGTTCATAAGGACGAGCAGTACTTC. It yields the protein CASSPPPVHKDEQYF.

By sample fraction, this clonotype is medium-sized. This chain links TRBV5-6 with TRBJ2-5, with a tentative D call TRBD2 (5 bases). Per the germline V gene, CDR1 is SGHDT and CDR2 is YYEEEE. This CDR3 contains 14 residues. The ends were cut back, 4 bases at V and 5 bases at J, with 15 bases in the middle. CDR3 residues: CASSPGLFRETQYF. The CDR3 bases are TGTGCCAGCAGCCCAGGACTGTTCCGGGAGACCCAGTACTTC.

Ten or more counts support this clonotype. The rearrangement uses TRBV12-3 or TRBV12-4 and TRBJ2-1; D possibly corresponds to TRBD2 (5 bases). The length of the CDR3 is 16 residues. V lost 6 bases and J lost 0, with 15 bases in between. Here the CDR3 reads CASSPGGYSSYNEQFF. As DNA, the CDR3 is TGTGCCAGCAGCCCCGGAGGTTATAGCTCCTACAATGAGCAGTTCTTC.

The chain employs TRBV4-3 and TRBJ1-6, with 9 bases lining up with TRBD1. Germline assignment: CDR1 LGHNA and CDR2 YSLEER. The V segment lost 0 bases and the J segment 2 bases; nucleotides outside the gene matches: 2. The CDR3 is 17 amino acids. The CDR3 protein is CASSQDTGGAYNSPLHF. In nucleotides, the CDR3 is TGCGCCAGCAGCCAAGATACAGGGGGCGCCTATAATTCACCCCTCCACTTT.

This clonotype is judged medium-sized. The chain links TRBV6-1 to TRBJ2-2; D gene unclear. The V gene lost 7 bases and the J gene lost 2 bases, with 8 bases spanning the gap. The CDR3 contains 13 residues. Germline-derived CDR1 and CDR2 are MNHNS and SASEGT. As DNA, the CDR3 is TGTGCCAGCATGGCGGTAAACACCGGGGAGCTGTTTTTT. Its translation is CASMAVNTGELFF.

In this sample, this clonotype is medium-sized (0.01 to 0.1%). V is TRBV12-3 or TRBV12-4 and J is TRBJ1-2; perhaps TRBD1 as D (5 bases). Trimming pared 6 bases from V and 9 bases from J, leaving 17 bases between. This CDR3 spans 13 amino acids. The CDR3 here is CASRIGGQGRYTF. The CDR3 DNA reads as TGTGCCAGCAGGATCGGCGGGCAGGGTCGCTACACCTTC.

In its sample, this clonotype ranks as medium-sized. CDR3 nucleotides: TGTGCCAGTAAGGCGGGAGGGGGGAACACTGAAGCTTTCTTT. Translation gives CASKAGGGNTEAFF. The chain couples TRBV19 to TRBJ1-1; D may be TRBD1 (6 bases). The CDR3 runs to 14 residues. The germline gives CDR1 LNHDA, CDR2 SQIVND (reference sequence). Trimming left V 7 bases short and J 1 base short, with 13 bases between.

The table lists this clonotype with many counts. This chain uses TRBV4-3 with TRBJ2-1; TRBD1 or TRBD2 may be the D gene (5 bases each). The CDR3 length is 12 residues. In germline, CDR1 is LGHNA, CDR2 YSLEER. The V end lost 4 bases, the J end lost 9 bases, and 10 bases lay between the germline ends. CDR3 nucleotides: TGCGCCAGCAGCCCCGAGGGGTCTGAGCAGTTCTTC. Its translation: CASSPEGSEQFF.

This clonotype was seen more than once but under ten times. The rearrangement joins TRBV20-1 to TRBJ2-1, with no clear D. The CDR3 totals 15 residues. The ends were cut back, 6 bases at V and 0 bases at J, with 15 bases in the middle. Looked up from germline, CDR1 is DFQATT and CDR2 is SNEGSKA (reference sequence). The CDR3 reads CSATYSPSSYNEQFF. CDR3 sequence (DNA): TGCAGTGCCACCTACTCTCCCAGCTCCTACAATGAGCAGTTCTTC.

This clonotype was counted once. The J gene is TRBJ1-1, the V gene TRBV5-1; 7 nucleotides match TRBD1. CDR1 is SGHRS, CDR2 YFSETQ, per germline. There are 13 residues in the CDR3. Trimming took 3 bases from V and 7 from J; bases not matched to a gene: 6. DNA for the CDR3: TGCGCCAGCAGCTCGGGACAGCCCTATGAAGCTTTCTTT. Amino acids: CASSSGQPYEAFF.

The chain has TRBV6-2 or TRBV6-3 and TRBJ1-1, with D uncertain. With 7 bases removed from V and 3 bases from J, the gap between germline ends came to 15 bases. This CDR3 is built from 14 residues. Germline lookup yields CDR1 MNHEY and CDR2 SVGEGT. The CDR3 region has the DNA TGTGCCAGCAACCGTGGAGGCGAAGACACTGAAGCTTTCTTT. Amino acid sequence: CASNRGGEDTEAFF.

This chain links TRBV5-1 with TRBJ2-7; 8 nucleotides line up with TRBD1. This CDR3 is 13 amino acids long. The germline CDR1 and CDR2 sequences are SGHRS and YFSETQ. V lost 4 bases and J lost 2; bases outside the gene matches: 2. CDR3 DNA: TGCGCCAGCAGCCAGGGGGCCCCCTACGAGCAGTACTTC. Translating it yields CASSQGAPYEQYF.

This clonotype is medium-sized within its sample. The chain uses TRBV18 and TRBJ1-1; 9 bases align to TRBD1. With V trimmed by 3 bases and J by 6 bases, 5 bases remained unmatched. Per germline, CDR1 KGHSH and CDR2 LQKENI. There are 14 residues in the CDR3. Written as DNA, the CDR3 is TGTGCCAGCTCACCGTGGGACAGGGTTGCTGAAGCTTTCTTT. This translates into CASSPWDRVAEAFF.

The V call is TRBV7-9, the J call TRBJ2-5; D unresolved. The CDR3 covers 13 residues. V was clipped by 4 bases and J by 5 bases, with 11 bases between them. The germline V gene has CDR1 SEHNR and CDR2 FQNEAQ (reference sequence). The CDR3 sequence is CASSSDVRETQYF. The CDR3 DNA is TGTGCCAGCAGCTCGGACGTTCGGGAGACCCAGTACTTC.

This clonotype is deemed medium-sized. The rearrangement joins TRBV24-1 to TRBJ2-2; unclear D gene. Germline V lookup: CDR1 KGHDR, CDR2 SFDVKD. Between the trimmed V and J ends, which lost 9 bases and 5 bases, there was a span of 12 bases. This CDR3 spans 13 amino acids. The CDR3 DNA is TGTGCCACCTCTGTAGGTGGAACCGGGGAGCTGTTTTTT. Amino acids: CATSVGGTGELFF.

Only a few counts were recorded for this clonotype. The gene calls are TRBV20-1 and TRBJ2-7; D is unresolved. The CDR3 totals 14 residues. CDR1 DFQATT and CDR2 SNEGSKA come from the germline V gene (reference sequence). The V end lost 7 bases, the J end lost 0 bases, and 16 bases lay between the germline ends. For the CDR3, the DNA is TGCAGTGGAGAGGCCGGCCCGGCCTCCTACGAGCAGTACTTC. Translating gives CSGEAGPASYEQYF.

This chain joins TRBV6-5 and TRBJ2-3; TRBD2 aligns across 16 bases. Germline V gives CDR1 MNHEY, CDR2 SVGAGI. V lost 4 bases and J lost 1; bases outside the gene matches: 8. There are 19 residues in the CDR3. The CDR3 sequence: CASSLGLAGGRGGTDTQYF. CDR3 nucleotides: TGTGCCAGCAGTTTGGGACTAGCGGGAGGGCGTGGGGGCACAGATACGCAGTATTTT.